This section outlines one T cell receptor beta chain sequence together with its context. The sample belongs to a study of blood T cell repertoires in COVID-19. Across the study: T cells, B-cell-depleted T cells, or PBMCs provided the cDNA or gDNA that served as material.

CDR3 length equals 17 residues. Germline assignment: CDR1 SGHVS and CDR2 FQNEAQ. The trim removed 5 bases at V and 1 base at J, leaving 11 bases unmatched. Data came from immunoSEQ multiplex PCR; TCRdb stores just in-frame clones and leaves some out. Counted here are about 49,000 clones, roughly 88% occurring once; the ten biggest clones make up 14%. Sequenced material: peripheral blood. The sequence was obtained from a human donor in a cohort sampled during active COVID-19. The chain uses TRBV7-8 and TRBJ1-1, with 9 bases that match TRBD1. CDR3 coding DNA: TGTGCCAGCAGCGCTCGGACAGGGGTAAATCGGAACACTGAAGCTTTCTTT. Protein sequence: CASSARTGVNRNTEAFF.